There are a few counts of the clone carrying this T cell receptor beta chain. Its antigen remains unknown. The germline V and J ends were trimmed by 1 base and 6 bases, with 13 bases remaining between them. CDR3 length: 16 amino acids. CDR1 is SGHTA, CDR2 FQGNSA, per germline. This entry is derived from a study of T cell repertoires in cytomegalovirus infection. Study-level information: Recently identified HLA-C-restricted and well-studied HLA-B-restricted CMV epitopes were used.

MiXCR was run by TCRdb on the reads, yielding one entry per CDR3 protein. Among about 220,000 distinct CDR3 sequences listed, 35% to 40% were seen once. Overall study results and limits: CMV carriers having the relevant HLA were flagged by cumulative public TCR beta family frequency. Ex vivo, HLA-C-restricted CMV-specific TCR beta clonotypes prevailed over the rest of the response.

The sample was CD8+ T cells from cultured PBMCs, taken from culture after CMV antigen stimulation. The J gene is TRBJ1-6, the V gene TRBV7-2; D is undetermined. This receptor was identified in a human donor in good health (CMV status not recorded). Some clones in this sample may be carry-over from other donors' samples. CDR3 residues: CASSLVPARSNSPLHF. The CDR3 DNA reads TGTGCCAGCAGCTTAGTGCCCGCGAGGTCTAATTCACCCCTCCACTTT.